This entry lists 20 T cell receptor beta chains sequenced from one sample in a study of PD-L1 blockade in urothelial cancer. Noted time point: peripheral blood 6 weeks after treatment start. TCRdb's copy holds only in-frame clones and misses some; the assay was immunoSEQ multiplex PCR. The sample has about 45,000 clones; around 80% are singletons. The material was PBMCs, obtained around atezolizumab (anti-PD-L1) treatment. The receptors derive from a man between 60 and 70 years old with urothelial cancer.

The chain couples TRBV2 to TRBJ1-5; 7 nucleotides agree with TRBD1. Germline V gives CDR1 SNHLY, CDR2 FYNNEI. The CDR3 spans 12 residues. J gave up 6 bases and V 6 bases, and 2 bases lay outside the gene matches. The CDR3 sequence is CASRRGLQPQHF. In nucleotides, the CDR3 is TGTGCCAGCAGAAGGGGGCTTCAGCCCCAGCATTTT.

The chain is built from TRBV7-2 and TRBJ1-2; D uncertain. This CDR3 comprises 14 residues. The V gene's germline CDR1 is SGHTA and CDR2 FQGNSA. The V end lost 4 bases, the J end lost 4 bases, and 13 bases lay between the germline ends. The CDR3 DNA is TGTGCCAGCAGCTCATACAGCTTAATCTATGGCTACACCTTC. Translation gives CASSSYSLIYGYTF.

The chain has TRBV4-3 and TRBJ2-5, with D unresolved. Trimming took off 0 bases at V and 5 bases at J, with 10 bases between the two ends. The V gene's germline CDR1 is LGHNA and CDR2 YSLEER. The CDR3 contains 14 residues. CDR3 sequence: CASSQDGPRETQYF. The CDR3 DNA reads as TGCGCCAGCAGCCAAGATGGTCCGCGGGAGACCCAGTACTTC.

The gene calls are TRBV19 and TRBJ1-5; weak D call: TRBD1 (5 bases). Germline V CDR1 and CDR2: LNHDA, SQIVND (reference sequence). V was trimmed by 3 bases and J by 8 bases, leaving 11 bases between them. The CDR3 runs 13 residues. CDR3 sequence reads: CASSMGGLKPQHF. In DNA form, the CDR3 reads TGTGCCAGTAGTATGGGGGGTCTGAAGCCCCAGCATTTT.

The CDR3: CASSPLGGDTQYF. Here the CDR3 DNA reads TGCGCCAGCAGCCCCCTGGGAGGGGATACGCAGTATTTT. V usage is TRBV4-1 and J usage is TRBJ2-3, with TRBD2 matching over 7 bases. Per the germline V gene, CDR1 is MGHRA and CDR2 is YSYEKL. This CDR3 comprises 13 residues. The ends lost 4 bases at V and 6 bases at J; junction bases unmatched: 4.

The chain combines TRBV28 with TRBJ2-7; 7 nucleotides match TRBD2. The CDR3 runs to 12 residues. Looked up from germline, CDR1 is MDHEN and CDR2 is SYDVKM. The junction had 6 bases not matched to a gene; V was cut back by 11 bases and J by 2 bases. CDR3: CAAQGTTYEQYF. The CDR3 DNA sequence: TGTGCCGCGCAAGGGACTACCTACGAGCAGTACTTC.

The chain couples TRBV18 to TRBJ1-4; D gene unclear. The CDR3 has 16 amino acids. Trimming took off 3 bases at V and 7 bases at J, with 18 bases between the two ends. CDR1 and CDR2 (germline): KGHSH, LQKENI. The chain's CDR3 is CASSPSGSRFIEKLFF. The DNA for the CDR3 is TGTGCCAGCTCACCTTCCGGTTCCAGGTTTATTGAAAAACTGTTTTTT.

This clone showed up just once. The chain carries TRBV10-2 and TRBJ2-1, with D perhaps TRBD1 (6 bases). CDR1 is WSHSY and CDR2 is SAAADI in the germline V gene. The CDR3 has 14 amino acids. V lost 8 bases to trimming and J lost 3 bases, with 14 bases between them. The CDR3 DNA sequence: TGCGCCAGCGGCAGAATAGGGGGCTACAATGAGCAGTTCTTC. Encoded protein: CASGRIGGYNEQFF.

A few counts support this clone. V and J are TRBV15 and TRBJ2-6; 10 bases map to TRBD1. V gave up 4 bases and J gave up 8 bases; unmatched junction bases: 8. There are 16 residues in the CDR3. Germline CDR1 LNHNV, CDR2 YYDKDF (reference sequence). CDR3 amino acids: CATSTSTGQGSNVLTF. CDR3 bases: TGTGCCACCAGCACCTCCACGGGACAGGGGTCCAACGTCCTGACTTTC.

The V and J genes are TRBV7-2 and TRBJ1-1; no clear D. Deletions cut 5 bases from V and 5 bases from J, with 18 bases between. Germline CDR1 and CDR2: SGHTA and FQGNSA. The CDR3 has 15 residues. CDR3 in amino acids: CASSLVVEAGTEAFF. DNA for the CDR3: TGTGCCAGCAGCCTGGTTGTAGAAGCGGGAACTGAAGCTTTCTTT.

The rearrangement links TRBV4-2 to TRBJ2-1, with TRBD2 matching over 7 bases. The CDR3 covers 17 residues. The germline V gene encodes CDR1 LGHNA and CDR2 YNFKEQ. Trimming at V came to 4 bases and at J to 7 bases, leaving 16 bases not matched to a gene. The CDR3 bases are TGTGCCAGCAGCCTTGAAGGAAGGGAGGGCCAGGGAAATGAGCAGTTCTTC. Translating it yields CASSLEGREGQGNEQFF.

This clone was picked up a small number of times. The chain carries TRBV28 and TRBJ2-5; maybe TRBD1 (5 bases). V dropped 5 bases and J dropped 5 bases, with 12 bases sitting between them. Looked up from germline, CDR1 is MDHEN and CDR2 is SYDVKM. This CDR3 comprises 13 residues. CDR3 nucleotides: TGTGCCAGCAGTCCCAGGGTACACGAGACCCAGTACTTC. Protein product: CASSPRVHETQYF.

The chain joins TRBV9 to TRBJ2-7, with TRBD1 matching over 7 bases. This CDR3 contains 15 residues. CDR1 is SGDLS and CDR2 is YYNGEE in the germline V gene. The trim removed 5 bases at V and 7 bases at J, leaving 15 bases unmatched. Written as DNA, the CDR3 is TGTGCCAGCAGTACCACAGGGGCTTCACTGGGTGAGCAGTACTTC. Protein product: CASSTTGASLGEQYF.

This rearrangement joins TRBV28 to TRBJ2-1; perhaps TRBD1 as D (5 bases). The CDR3 length is 16 residues. From germline, CDR1 is MDHEN and CDR2 SYDVKM. Trimming pared 5 bases from V and 2 bases from J, leaving 16 bases between. DNA for the CDR3: TGTGCCAGCAGTCTACAGACAGCCGCTCCCTACAATGAGCAGTTCTTC. It yields the protein CASSLQTAAPYNEQFF.

In this sample, this clone turned up a few times. This sequence joins TRBV4-2 and TRBJ1-2; 7 bases agree with TRBD1. Germline V gives CDR1 LGHNA, CDR2 YNFKEQ. Trimming took 0 bases from V and 6 from J; bases not matched to a gene: 13. This CDR3 comprises 17 residues. Here the CDR3 reads CASSQELFIDRENGYTF. CDR3 in DNA: TGTGCCAGCAGCCAAGAGTTATTTATCGACAGGGAGAATGGCTACACCTTC.

This chain connects TRBV29-1 to TRBJ1-1; 7 positions match TRBD1. This CDR3 has 12 residues. The J segment lost 2 bases and the V segment lost 7 bases, leaving 4 bases of the junction unmatched. Germline CDR1 and CDR2: SQVTM and ANQGSEA. This CDR3 reads CSGRQGNTEAFF. The CDR3 nucleotides read TGCAGCGGCAGACAGGGCAACACTGAAGCTTTCTTT.

The chain uses TRBV9 and TRBJ1-4; no clear D. The germline V gene encodes CDR1 SGDLS and CDR2 YYNGEE. CDR3 length: 16 residues. V was trimmed by 0 bases and J by 8 bases, leaving 17 bases between them. The CDR3, as DNA: TGTGCCAGCAGCGTAGATATCGGACGCAGCGGGGAAAAACTGTTTTTT. It translates to CASSVDIGRSGEKLFF.

CDR3 in amino acids: CASSLAQANTEAFF. DNA of the CDR3: TGTGCCAGCAGCTTAGCGCAGGCAAACACTGAAGCTTTCTTT. The chain uses TRBV7-6 and TRBJ1-1, with D hard to call. Deletions cut 0 bases from V and 2 bases from J, with 7 bases between. There are 14 residues in the CDR3. Per germline, CDR1 SGHVS and CDR2 FNYEAQ. The variable domain in full, completed from reference TRBV7-6 and TRBJ1-1, reads GAGVSQSPRYKVTKRGQDVALRCDPISGHVSLYWYRQALGQGPEFLTYFNYEAQQDKSGLPNDRFSAERPEGSISTLTIQRTEQRDSAMYRCASSLAQANTEAFFGQGTRLTVV.

For the CDR3, the DNA is TGTGCCAGCAGCTTGACAGGGGGCGCGTACAATGAGCAGTTCTTC. Translated: CASSLTGGAYNEQFF. This chain links TRBV5-6 with TRBJ2-1; 9 positions agree with TRBD1. Germline CDR1 and CDR2: SGHDT and YYEEEE. This CDR3 comprises 15 residues. Trimming took 1 base from V and 4 from J; bases not matched to a gene: 3.

CDR3 amino acids: CASSFPGTSGTNEQFF. CDR3 DNA: TGTGCCAGCAGCTTCCCCGGGACTAGCGGGACCAATGAGCAGTTCTTC. The chain joins TRBV7-8 to TRBJ2-1, with 13 bases aligning to TRBD2. This CDR3 spans 16 amino acids. The ends lost 3 bases at V and 6 bases at J; junction bases unmatched: 5. Germline V CDR1 and CDR2: SGHVS, FQNEAQ.